The present T cell receptor delta chain was sequenced within a study of gamma-delta T cells after stem cell transplantation. TCRdb reprocessed the RT-PCR reads using CATT. Here the sample spans approximately 2,700 delta-chain clones, about 5% being singletons. This clone was picked up a small number of times. A far larger clone is one base from this, pointing to a likely read error. Other DNA sequences of this sample code for an identical CDR3. Germline lookup yields CDR1 GEAIGNYY and CDR2 EKD. The V end was cut by 0 bases, the J end by 0 bases, with 10 bases between. CDR3 length: 15 residues. The chain carries TRDV2 and TRDJ1; tentatively, D is TRDD3 (5 bases). The sample was gamma-delta T cells. This sequence originates from a human donor. It is not recorded whose cells these are; they may come from a transplant donor. DNA of the CDR3: TGTGCCTGTGACACCGTGGGGTACGACACCGATAAACTCATCTTT. Its protein is CACDTVGYDTDKLIF.